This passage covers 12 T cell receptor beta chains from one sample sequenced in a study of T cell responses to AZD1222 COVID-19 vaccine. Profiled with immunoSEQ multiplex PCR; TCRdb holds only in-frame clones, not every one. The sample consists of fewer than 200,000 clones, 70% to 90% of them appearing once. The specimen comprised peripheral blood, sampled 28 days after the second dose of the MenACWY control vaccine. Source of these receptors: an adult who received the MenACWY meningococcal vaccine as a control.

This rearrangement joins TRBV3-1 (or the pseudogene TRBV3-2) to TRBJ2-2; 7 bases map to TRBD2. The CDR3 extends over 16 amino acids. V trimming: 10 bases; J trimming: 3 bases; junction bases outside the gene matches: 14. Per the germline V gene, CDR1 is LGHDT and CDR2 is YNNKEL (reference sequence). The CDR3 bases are TGTGCCACCTACGCTAGCGGAAGCTCTTACACCGGGGAGCTGTTTTTT. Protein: CATYASGSSYTGELFF.

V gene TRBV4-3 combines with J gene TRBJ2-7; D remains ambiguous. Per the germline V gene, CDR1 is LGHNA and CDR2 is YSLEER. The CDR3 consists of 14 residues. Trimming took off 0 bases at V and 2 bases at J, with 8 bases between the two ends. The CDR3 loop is CASSQDRTAYEQYF. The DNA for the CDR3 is TGCGCCAGCAGCCAAGATCGTACCGCCTACGAGCAGTACTTC.

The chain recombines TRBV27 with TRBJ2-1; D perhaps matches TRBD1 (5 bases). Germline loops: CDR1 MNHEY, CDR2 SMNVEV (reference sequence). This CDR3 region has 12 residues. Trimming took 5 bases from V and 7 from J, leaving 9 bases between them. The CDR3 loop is CASSLGPNEQFF. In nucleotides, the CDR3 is TGTGCCAGCAGTCTGGGGCCTAATGAGCAGTTCTTC.

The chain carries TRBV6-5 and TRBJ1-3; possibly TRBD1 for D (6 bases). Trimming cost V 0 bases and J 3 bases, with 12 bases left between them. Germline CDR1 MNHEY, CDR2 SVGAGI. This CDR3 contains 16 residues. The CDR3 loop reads CASSYSGGAVGNTIYF. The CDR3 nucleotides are TGTGCCAGCAGTTACTCGGGGGGGGCGGTTGGAAACACCATATATTTT.

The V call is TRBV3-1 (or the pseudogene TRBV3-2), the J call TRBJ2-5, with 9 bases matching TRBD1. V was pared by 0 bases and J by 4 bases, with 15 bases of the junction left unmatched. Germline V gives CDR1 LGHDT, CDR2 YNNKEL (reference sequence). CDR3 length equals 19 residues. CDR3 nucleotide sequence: TGTGCCAGCAGCCAAGAAAGTACTTTTCCGGGACAGGGACTAGAGACCCAGTACTTC. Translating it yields CASSQESTFPGQGLETQYF.

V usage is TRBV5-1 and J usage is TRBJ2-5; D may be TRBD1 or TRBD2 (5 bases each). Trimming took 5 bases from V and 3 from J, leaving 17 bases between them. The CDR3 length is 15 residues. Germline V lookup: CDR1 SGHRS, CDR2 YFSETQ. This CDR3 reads CASRGRTGQEETQYF. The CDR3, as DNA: TGCGCCAGCAGAGGAAGGACGGGGCAAGAAGAGACCCAGTACTTC.

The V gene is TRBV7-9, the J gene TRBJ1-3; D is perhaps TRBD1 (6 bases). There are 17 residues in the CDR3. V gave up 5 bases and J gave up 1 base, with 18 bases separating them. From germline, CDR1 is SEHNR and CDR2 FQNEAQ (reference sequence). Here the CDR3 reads CASSLTVGTHSGNTIYF. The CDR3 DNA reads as TGTGCCAGCAGCCTCACCGTGGGGACACATTCTGGAAACACCATATATTTT.

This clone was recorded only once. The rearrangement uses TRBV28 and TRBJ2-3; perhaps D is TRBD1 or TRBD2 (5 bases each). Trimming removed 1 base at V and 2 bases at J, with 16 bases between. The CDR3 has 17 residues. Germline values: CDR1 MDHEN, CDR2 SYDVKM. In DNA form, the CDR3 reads TGTGCCAGCAGTTTATACCCGGGGCGGAAATCCACAGATACGCAGTATTTT. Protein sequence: CASSLYPGRKSTDTQYF.

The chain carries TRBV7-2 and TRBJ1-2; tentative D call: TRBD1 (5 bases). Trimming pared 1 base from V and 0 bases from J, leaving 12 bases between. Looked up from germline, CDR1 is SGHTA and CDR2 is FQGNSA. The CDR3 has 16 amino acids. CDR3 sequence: CASSLGGGPANYGYTF. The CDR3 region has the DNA TGTGCCAGCAGCTTAGGGGGCGGGCCTGCTAACTATGGCTACACCTTC. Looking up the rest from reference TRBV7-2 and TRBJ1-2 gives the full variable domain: GAGVSQSPSNKVTEKGKDVELRCDPISGHTALYWYRQSLGQGLEFLIYFQGNSAPDKSGLPSDRFSAERTGGSVSTLTIQRTQQEDSAVYLCASSLGGGPANYGYTFGSGTRLTVV.

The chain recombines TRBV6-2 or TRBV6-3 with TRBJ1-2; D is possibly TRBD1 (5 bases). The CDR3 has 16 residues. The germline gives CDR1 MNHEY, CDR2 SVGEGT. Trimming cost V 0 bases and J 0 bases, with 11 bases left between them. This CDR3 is CASSYSGLPANYGYTF. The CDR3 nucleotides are TGTGCCAGCAGTTACTCGGGGCTACCGGCTAACTATGGCTACACCTTC.

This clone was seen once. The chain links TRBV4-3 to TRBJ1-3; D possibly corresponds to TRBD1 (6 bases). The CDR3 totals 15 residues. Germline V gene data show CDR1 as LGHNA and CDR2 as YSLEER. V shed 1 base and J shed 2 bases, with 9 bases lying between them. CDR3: CASSQGSGAGNTIYF. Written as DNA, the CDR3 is TGCGCCAGCAGCCAAGGATCAGGGGCTGGAAACACCATATATTTT.

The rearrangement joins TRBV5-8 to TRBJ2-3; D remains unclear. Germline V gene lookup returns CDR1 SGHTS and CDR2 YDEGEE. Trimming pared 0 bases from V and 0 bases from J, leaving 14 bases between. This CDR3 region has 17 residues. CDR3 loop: CASSLELTLTSTDTQYF. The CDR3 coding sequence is TGTGCCAGCAGCTTGGAACTGACCCTCACTAGCACAGATACGCAGTATTTT.